A single sample is the source of the 29 T cell receptor beta chains below, sequenced in a study of blood T cell repertoires in COVID-19. Here immunoSEQ multiplex PCR was the method, and the copy in TCRdb shows in-frame clones only, minus some. The table lists about 260,000 clones, roughly nine tenths of them singletons, with about 4% in the top ten. Sequencing used peripheral blood. These receptors originate from a man aged 55-75 years who had recovered from COVID-19.

This sequence joins TRBV5-1 and TRBJ2-3; 9 bases map to TRBD2. This CDR3 has 15 residues. J gave up 4 bases and V 1 base, and 4 bases lay outside the gene matches. The germline CDR1 and CDR2 sequences are SGHRS and YFSETQ. The CDR3 DNA sequence: TGCGCCAGCAGCTTGTCGGGACTAGCCCCAGATACGCAGTATTTT. Translating gives CASSLSGLAPDTQYF.

This chain joins TRBV30 and TRBJ2-5; possibly TRBD1 for D (5 bases). Germline V lookup: CDR1 GTSNPN, CDR2 SVGIG (reference sequence). Trimming removed 8 bases from V and 6 bases from J, with 16 bases in between. The CDR3 is 12 amino acids. The CDR3 spells CAHLTETKTQYF. CDR3 DNA sequence: TGTGCCCACCTGACAGAAACCAAGACCCAGTACTTC.

This chain uses TRBV5-1 with TRBJ2-1; D unresolved. V was clipped by 4 bases and J by 5 bases, with 10 bases between them. The CDR3 spans 13 residues. Germline V gives CDR1 SGHRS, CDR2 YFSETQ. The CDR3 loop is CASSNSLDNEQFF. CDR3 DNA: TGCGCCAGCAGCAACTCCCTAGACAATGAGCAGTTCTTC.

CDR3 protein: CASSLEASQETQYF. The DNA for the CDR3 is TGTGCCAGCAGCTTAGAAGCGAGCCAAGAGACCCAGTACTTC. This chain connects TRBV7-8 to TRBJ2-5; D remains ambiguous. Trimming shortened V by 1 base and J by 1 base, and 7 bases separated the two germline ends. This CDR3 spans 14 amino acids. Germline lookup yields CDR1 SGHVS and CDR2 FQNEAQ. The whole variable domain, filled in from reference TRBV7-8 and TRBJ2-5, reads GAGVSQSPRYKVAKRGQDVALRCDPISGHVSLFWYQQALGQGPEFLTYFQNEAQLDKSGLPSDRFFAERPEGSVSTLKIQRTQQEDSAVYLCASSLEASQETQYFGPGTRLLVL.

The chain links TRBV6-6 to TRBJ1-3, with TRBD1 as a possible D gene (5 bases). The CDR3 has 17 amino acids. V lost 5 bases, J lost 2 bases, and 19 bases lay in between. Germline V CDR1 and CDR2: MNHNY, SVGAGI (reference sequence). This CDR3 is CASSRLGGGRAGNTIYF. Here the CDR3 DNA reads TGTGCCAGCAGTCGCCTTGGGGGGGGTCGTGCTGGAAACACCATATATTTT.

The chain uses TRBV6-5 and TRBJ1-2; TRBD1 might be the D (5 bases). The germline gives CDR1 MNHEY, CDR2 SVGAGI. Trimming stripped 5 bases from V and 7 bases from J, with 14 bases between. CDR3 length equals 13 residues. This CDR3 reads CASSPGGFGGYTF. CDR3 sequence (DNA): TGTGCCAGCAGTCCCGGGGGGTTCGGTGGCTACACCTTC.

The V call is TRBV15, the J call TRBJ2-1; no clear D gene. Between the trimmed V and J ends, which lost 0 bases and 10 bases, there was a span of 16 bases. Germline V gene lookup returns CDR1 LNHNV and CDR2 YYDKDF (reference sequence). The CDR3 is made up of 15 amino acids. Here the CDR3 reads CATSRESTRIMEQFF. The CDR3 DNA sequence: TGTGCCACCAGCAGAGAATCAACACGTATTATGGAGCAGTTCTTC.

V usage is TRBV13 and J usage is TRBJ2-7; 8 bases agree with TRBD1. The germline V gene encodes CDR1 PRHDT and CDR2 FYEKMQ (reference sequence). After removal of 5 bases from V and 2 bases from J, the junction contained 8 bases not matched to a gene. The CDR3 extends over 15 amino acids. The CDR3 region has the DNA TGTGCCAGCAGCACCTCCGGGACAGGAACCTACGAGCAGTACTTC. This encodes CASSTSGTGTYEQYF.

The chain employs TRBV21-1 and TRBJ1-4; the DNA was not used to check the table's D call, TRBD1. TRBV21-1 is tagged as a pseudogene. The CDR3 has 16 residues. The CDR3 sequence: CASSKDTAATNEKLFF. In DNA, the CDR3 is TGTGCCAGCAGCAAAGATACAGCTGCAACTAATGAAAAACTGTTTTTT.

CDR3 nucleotide sequence: TGTGCCAGCAGCCCTAGGGCACAGGGATCGGTCAATGAGCAGTTCTTC. It yields the protein CASSPRAQGSVNEQFF. The V and J genes are TRBV4-2 and TRBJ2-1; TRBD1 might be the D (6 bases). Per the germline V gene, CDR1 is LGHNA and CDR2 is YNFKEQ. There are 16 residues in the CDR3. Trimming took 4 bases from V and 6 from J, leaving 19 bases between them.

This chain connects TRBV4-1 to TRBJ2-7; 7 positions agree with TRBD2. V shed 4 bases and J 2 bases; nucleotides not matched to a gene: 11. This CDR3 region has 16 residues. The germline V gene encodes CDR1 MGHRA and CDR2 YSYEKL. In DNA, the CDR3 is TGCGCCAGCAGCCTGACCCGTGGGAGGGACCCCTACGAGCAGTACTTC. It is translated as CASSLTRGRDPYEQYF.

The gene calls are TRBV2 and TRBJ2-7; TRBD1 matches 7 bases. J gave up 3 bases and V 8 bases, and 7 bases lay outside the gene matches. The CDR3 runs 13 residues. CDR1 and CDR2 (germline): SNHLY, FYNNEI. The chain's CDR3 is CASVGTDNYEQYF. The CDR3 bases are TGTGCCAGCGTCGGGACAGACAACTACGAGCAGTACTTC.

The rearrangement joins TRBV5-1 to TRBJ2-2, with 8 bases matching TRBD1. CDR1 is SGHRS and CDR2 is YFSETQ in the germline V gene. After removal of 5 bases from V and 4 bases from J, the junction contained 7 bases not matched to a gene. CDR3 length equals 15 residues. The CDR3 DNA sequence: TGCGCCAGCAGTCATGAAACAGGGGGCACCGGGGAGCTGTTTTTT. Translation gives CASSHETGGTGELFF.

V gene TRBV14 combines with J gene TRBJ2-5; 7 positions match TRBD1. After removal of 4 bases from V and 4 bases from J, the junction contained 6 bases not matched to a gene. This CDR3 comprises 14 residues. Germline V gives CDR1 SGHDN, CDR2 FVKESK. The CDR3 sequence is CASSRQTGLETQYF. Written as DNA, the CDR3 is TGTGCCAGCAGCCGCCAGACAGGGTTAGAGACCCAGTACTTC. The full variable domain, with the rest looked up from reference TRBV14 and TRBJ2-5, is EAGVTQFPSHSVIEKGQTVTLRCDPISGHDNLYWYRRVMGKEIKFLLHFVKESKQDESGMPNNRFLAERTGGTYSTLKVQPAELEDSGVYFCASSRQTGLETQYFGPGTRLLVL.

The CDR3 reads CASSQEGNTDTQYF. The CDR3 DNA sequence: TGCGCCAGCAGCCAAGAGGGCAACACAGATACGCAGTATTTT. J is TRBJ2-3 and V is TRBV4-1; D remains ambiguous. Germline CDR1 is MGHRA and CDR2 is YSYEKL. The length of the CDR3 is 14 residues. The V end lost 0 bases, the J end lost 2 bases, and 6 bases lay between the germline ends.

The rearrangement links TRBV15 to TRBJ1-1, with 7 bases lining up with TRBD1. CDR3 length: 13 residues. J lost 8 bases, V lost 0 bases, and 3 bases had no gene match. Germline CDR1 and CDR2: LNHNV and YYDKDF (reference sequence). The CDR3 DNA reads as TGTGCCACCAGCAGAGATTGGGGACAGGAAGCTTTCTTT. This sequence encodes CATSRDWGQEAFF.

This sequence joins TRBV6-4 and TRBJ2-6, with 7 bases that match TRBD1. Germline-derived CDR1 and CDR2 are MRHNA and SNTAGT. CDR3 size: 17 residues. V shed 4 bases, J shed 6 bases, and the junction held 12 bases outside the gene matches. The CDR3 here is CASSAGTALSEANVLTF. CDR3 DNA sequence: TGTGCCAGCAGTGCCGGGACAGCCCTCTCCGAGGCCAACGTCCTGACTTTC.

This chain connects TRBV7-9 to TRBJ1-6, with a possible D match to TRBD1 (5 bases). Trimming took 5 bases from V and 9 from J, leaving 11 bases between them. The CDR3 contains 13 residues. The germline V gene has CDR1 SEHNR and CDR2 FQNEAQ (reference sequence). The CDR3 DNA sequence: TGTGCCAGCAGCACCCCACAGGCTTCACCCCTCCACTTT. Protein product: CASSTPQASPLHF.

The V call is TRBV7-3, the J call TRBJ1-1; 7 bases align to TRBD1. The CDR3 is made up of 18 amino acids. Germline loops: CDR1 SGHTA, CDR2 FQGTGA. V gave up 5 bases and J gave up 5 bases; unmatched junction bases: 20. The CDR3 is CASSPEPHRGGKQTEAFF. The DNA of the CDR3 is TGTGCCAGCAGCCCCGAACCACACAGGGGCGGGAAGCAAACTGAAGCTTTCTTT.

The chain carries TRBV5-4 and TRBJ2-7; D perhaps matches TRBD2 (6 bases). The CDR3 spans 14 residues. Per germline, CDR1 SGHNT and CDR2 YYREEE (reference sequence). The V and J ends lost 4 bases and 4 bases respectively, with 15 bases between them. Written as DNA, the CDR3 is TGTGCCAGCAGCCCTAGGACGGAGGGGTACGAGCAGTACTTC. This translates into CASSPRTEGYEQYF.

This clone was observed a few times. The chain combines TRBV5-1 with TRBJ1-6; no clear D gene. Germline CDR1 and CDR2: SGHRS and YFSETQ. The CDR3 runs 14 residues. V lost 4 bases and J lost 6, with 11 bases in between. CDR3 loop: CASSLGSRNSPLHF. The CDR3, as DNA: TGCGCCAGCAGCCTGGGTTCGCGTAATTCACCCCTCCACTTT.

The chain joins TRBV4-2 to TRBJ1-2; no reliable D call. Trimming removed 4 bases from V and 6 bases from J, with 12 bases in between. From germline, CDR1 is LGHNA and CDR2 YNFKEQ. There are 13 residues in the CDR3. The CDR3 region has the DNA TGTGCCAGCAGCCCTCCAGATACCAATGGCTACACCTTC. Translated, it gives CASSPPDTNGYTF.

J is TRBJ1-4 and V is TRBV14; TRBD1 agrees at 7 bases. CDR1 SGHDN and CDR2 FVKESK come from the germline V gene. J was trimmed by 5 bases and V by 4 bases; bases with no gene match: 7. This CDR3 is 15 amino acids long. The CDR3: CASSRREGANEKLFF. CDR3 nucleotides: TGTGCCAGCAGCCGGCGAGAGGGGGCGAATGAAAAACTGTTTTTT.

The chain carries TRBV6-5 and TRBJ1-5; the D gene is possibly TRBD1 (5 bases). V was trimmed by 7 bases and J by 2 bases, leaving 15 bases between them. The CDR3 contains 15 residues. The germline V gene encodes CDR1 MNHEY and CDR2 SVGAGI. The CDR3 sequence: CASKLGQGGNQPQHF. The CDR3 nucleotides read TGTGCCAGCAAGCTGGGGCAGGGCGGCAATCAGCCCCAGCATTTT.

This clone was seen a handful of times. This sequence joins TRBV6-5 and TRBJ1-1; a weak D match, TRBD1 (5 bases). Per germline, CDR1 MNHEY and CDR2 SVGAGI. V lost 5 bases and J lost 5, with 18 bases in between. The CDR3 sequence is 15 residues long. The CDR3 region is CASSPTVRGGTEAFF. The CDR3 nucleotides are TGTGCCAGCAGTCCAACCGTAAGGGGAGGAACTGAAGCTTTCTTT.

CDR3 loop: CASSYTTANTGELFF. The CDR3 DNA reads TGTGCCAGCAGTTACACCACAGCGAACACCGGGGAGCTGTTTTTT. The chain is built from TRBV6-5 and TRBJ2-2; unclear D gene. Per germline, CDR1 MNHEY and CDR2 SVGAGI. V dropped 2 bases and J dropped 0 bases, with 7 bases sitting between them. This CDR3 spans 15 amino acids.

The chain combines TRBV5-6 with TRBJ2-1, with 9 bases lining up with TRBD1. The CDR3 runs 14 residues. Germline V gives CDR1 SGHDT, CDR2 YYEEEE. The trim removed 5 bases at V and 7 bases at J, leaving 7 bases unmatched. CDR3 sequence reads: CASRAQGAWNEQFF. Written as DNA, the CDR3 is TGTGCCAGCAGGGCACAGGGGGCGTGGAATGAGCAGTTCTTC.

V usage is TRBV10-3 and J usage is TRBJ1-4; no firm D call. The germline gives CDR1 ENHRY, CDR2 SYGVKD. This CDR3 has 14 residues. Between the trimmed V and J ends, which lost 6 bases and 4 bases, there was a span of 12 bases. This CDR3 is CAIRQALGNEKLFF. CDR3 DNA sequence: TGTGCCATCAGGCAGGCTTTGGGTAATGAAAAACTGTTTTTT.

This chain links TRBV6-8 with TRBJ2-7; D might be TRBD2 (5 bases). The CDR3 spans 12 residues. Germline V gives CDR1 MNHGY, CDR2 SAAAGT. CDR3 sequence reads: CAFEGTTYEQYF. In DNA form, the CDR3 reads TGTGCATTCGAGGGAACCACCTACGAGCAGTACTTC.